This is a list of T cell receptor beta chains from one sample in a study of blood T cells in healthy people across ages. TCRdb re-analysed the 5' RACE reads in MiXCR, keeping a single row per CDR3 protein. The data show 650,000 to 1,000,000 distinct CDR3 sequences, with around half seen just once and about a sixth held by the top ten. Sequencing was carried out using blood. The source is a man at least 80 years old in good health. Each CDR3 is given without its conserved first and last residue. Size is omitted from some rows. Given values are once, few, many or a class for expanded clones.

v_gene: TRBV27
abundance: few
CDR3aa: ASSPFGGQFPNYGYT

v_gene: TRBV20-1
abundance: NA
CDR3aa: SARDTGMETRY

v_gene: TRBV18
abundance: NA
CDR3aa: ASSPQSGRGHNEQF

v_gene: TRBV2
abundance: once
CDR3aa: ASSEALGQETQY

v_gene: TRBV6-1
abundance: few
CDR3aa: ASTQLTGSGSNEQF

v_gene: TRBV7-2
abundance: many
CDR3aa: ASSLVPSQETQY

v_gene: TRBV12-3/TRBV12-4
abundance: few
CDR3aa: ASSLTGRPDTQY

v_gene: TRBV20-1
abundance: few
CDR3aa: SARDGGPGANVLT

v_gene: TRBV4-1
abundance: NA
CDR3aa: ASSQGPDRREETQY

v_gene: TRBV7-2
abundance: NA
CDR3aa: ASSLAVPDEQY

v_gene: TRBV18
abundance: NA
CDR3aa: ASSPRTSGSDEQY

v_gene: TRBV28
abundance: NA
CDR3aa: ASSLWARSNTEAF

v_gene: TRBV20-1
abundance: NA
CDR3aa: SGWDRASPLH

v_gene: TRBV10-3
abundance: NA
CDR3aa: AISESRGPGQETQY

v_gene: TRBV7-9
abundance: few
CDR3aa: ASSSGASGRALTDTQY

v_gene: TRBV6-6
abundance: NA
CDR3aa: ASSAGGGDEQY

v_gene: TRBV6-1
abundance: NA
CDR3aa: ASRTGTSGMIMGEQY

v_gene: TRBV12-3/TRBV12-4
abundance: NA
CDR3aa: ASSLESNSPLH

v_gene: TRBV6-2/TRBV6-3
abundance: NA
CDR3aa: ASSYWGDQLF

v_gene: TRBV15
abundance: NA
CDR3aa: ATSNQGGKGETQY

v_gene: TRBV27
abundance: NA
CDR3aa: ASSIGPSYEQY

v_gene: TRBV12-3/TRBV12-4
abundance: NA
CDR3aa: ASSFGRDTEAF

v_gene: TRBV29-1
abundance: NA
CDR3aa: SVASPSTDTQY

v_gene: TRBV29-1
abundance: few
CDR3aa: SAPLAPSPEQF

v_gene: TRBV7-2
abundance: few
CDR3aa: ASSLSRGRETQY

v_gene: TRBV29-1
abundance: once
CDR3aa: SVAPLAGDQETQY